The 20 T cell receptor beta chains below all came from one sample that was sequenced in a study of blood T cell repertoires in COVID-19. Repertoires were generated with immunoSEQ multiplex PCR, while TCRdb's copy carries only in-frame clones and drops some. The data contain tens of thousands of clones, roughly 86% of them singletons. Sequenced input: peripheral blood. These receptors came from a man over 45 with active COVID-19.

This sequence joins TRBV7-2 and TRBJ2-5; D is possibly TRBD2 (6 bases). The germline gives CDR1 SGHTA, CDR2 FQGNSA. The CDR3 has 14 residues. Deletions cut 4 bases from V and 1 base from J, with 10 bases between. Written as DNA, the CDR3 is TGTGCCAGCAGCTCCTCGCGGGGCCAAGAGACCCAGTACTTC. Translation gives CASSSSRGQETQYF. Using reference TRBV7-2 and TRBJ2-5 for the parts outside the CDR3, the full variable domain is GAGVSQSPSNKVTEKGKDVELRCDPISGHTALYWYRQSLGQGLEFLIYFQGNSAPDKSGLPSDRFSAERTGGSVSTLTIQRTQQEDSAVYLCASSSSRGQETQYFGPGTRLLVL.

The chain uses TRBV21-1 and TRBJ1-6; the listed D gene, TRBD1, was not tested against the DNA. TRBV21-1 is shown as a pseudogene. This CDR3 has 19 amino acids. CDR3 nucleotide sequence: TGTGCCAGCAGCAAATCGCATATCGGCCGGGACACCTGGACACCGGCCCTCCACTTT. Protein: CASSKSHIGRDTWTPALHF.

The chain employs TRBV5-4 and TRBJ1-3; D may be TRBD1 (5 bases). V dropped 4 bases and J dropped 3 bases, with 11 bases sitting between them. Germline CDR1 and CDR2: SGHNT and YYREEE (reference sequence). The CDR3 spans 14 residues. The DNA of the CDR3 is TGTGCCAGCAGCCGGGGAGGGGTTGGAAACACCATATATTTT. Encoded protein: CASSRGGVGNTIYF.

The chain combines TRBV18 with TRBJ1-5; D is unclear. V was trimmed by 3 bases and J by 3 bases, leaving 6 bases between them. This CDR3 is built from 13 residues. Looked up from germline, CDR1 is KGHSH and CDR2 is LQKENI. The CDR3 loop reads CASSPPSNQPQHF. CDR3 DNA: TGTGCCAGCTCACCTCCTTCCAATCAGCCCCAGCATTTT.

This clone was seen just once. The CDR3 bases are TGTGCCAGTAGTATATCGAAGGGTAGCGGAAGCACAGATACGCAGTATTTT. As protein: CASSISKGSGSTDTQYF. V is TRBV19 and J is TRBJ2-3; tentatively, D is TRBD2 (6 bases). V was pared by 2 bases and J by 0 bases, with 15 bases between. CDR3 length equals 17 residues. CDR1 LNHDA and CDR2 SQIVND come from the germline V gene (reference sequence). Drawing the rest from reference TRBV19 and TRBJ2-3, the complete variable domain is DGGITQSPKYLFRKEGQNVTLSCEQNLNHDAMYWYRQDPGQGLRLIYYSQIVNDFQKGDIAEGYSVSREKKESFPLTVTSAQKNPTAFYLCASSISKGSGSTDTQYFGPGTRLTVL.

The chain is built from TRBV24-1 and TRBJ2-3, with a tentative D call TRBD1 (5 bases). This CDR3 is 14 amino acids long. The germline V and J ends were trimmed by 3 bases and 4 bases, with 10 bases remaining between them. Germline CDR1 and CDR2: KGHDR and SFDVKD. The CDR3 loop is CATSDGRAADTQYF. The CDR3 DNA follows: TGTGCCACCAGTGATGGCAGGGCGGCAGATACGCAGTATTTT.

The V and J genes are TRBV6-5 and TRBJ1-1; 11 bases line up with TRBD1. The ends lost 4 bases at V and 4 bases at J; junction bases unmatched: 5. Germline CDR1 is MNHEY and CDR2 is SVGAGI. This CDR3 has 15 residues. For the CDR3, the DNA is TGTGCCAGCAGTTCCGCCGGGACAGGGGGCACTGAAGCTTTCTTT. Amino acid sequence: CASSSAGTGGTEAFF.

The chain links TRBV3-1 (or the pseudogene TRBV3-2) to TRBJ2-6, with 12 bases fitting TRBD1. This CDR3 region has 20 residues. The V gene's germline CDR1 is LGHDT and CDR2 YNNKEL (reference sequence). J was trimmed by 2 bases and V by 1 base; bases with no gene match: 9. The CDR3 protein is CASSQGHPRDRGPGANVLTF. The CDR3 nucleotides read TGTGCCAGCAGCCAAGGACATCCCCGGGACAGGGGGCCTGGGGCCAACGTCCTGACTTTC.

The chain uses TRBV9 and TRBJ1-5; tentative D call: TRBD1 (5 bases). V lost 2 bases, J lost 3 bases, and 12 bases lay in between. This CDR3 is built from 15 residues. Germline V gene lookup returns CDR1 SGDLS and CDR2 YYNGEE. CDR3 amino acids: CASSVNGAVNQPQHF. The CDR3 DNA sequence: TGTGCCAGCAGCGTCAATGGGGCGGTCAATCAGCCCCAGCATTTT.

This chain uses TRBV30 with TRBJ1-3; no clear D gene. The CDR3 totals 16 residues. Trimming removed 5 bases at V and 0 bases at J, with 17 bases between. CDR1 and CDR2 from the germline V gene are GTSNPN and SVGIG (reference sequence). The CDR3 region is CAWEAIRGSSGNTIYF. CDR3 nucleotides: TGTGCCTGGGAAGCGATCCGAGGGAGCTCTGGAAACACCATATATTTT.

The rearrangement joins TRBV10-3 to TRBJ2-5; the match to TRBD2 covers 11 bases. Germline CDR1 is ENHRY and CDR2 is SYGVKD. This CDR3 is built from 15 residues. The ends lost 4 bases at V and 5 bases at J; junction bases unmatched: 6. In DNA, the CDR3 is TGTGCCATCAGTGCCGGGACTAGCGGTTGGGAGACCCAGTACTTC. Amino acids: CAISAGTSGWETQYF.

The chain is built from TRBV18 and TRBJ1-2; the match to TRBD1 covers 7 bases. The germline CDR1 and CDR2 sequences are KGHSH and LQKENI. This CDR3 is built from 12 residues. Germline trimming cut 8 bases from V and 4 bases from J; bases unmatched to any gene: 4. CDR3 coding DNA: TGTGCCAGCACTGGGACAGTCTATGGCTACACCTTC. As protein: CASTGTVYGYTF.

This clone was seen just once. The rearrangement joins TRBV19 to TRBJ1-5; D not certain. The CDR3 runs 15 residues. The germline V gene encodes CDR1 LNHDA and CDR2 SQIVND (reference sequence). Trimming removed 7 bases from V and 0 bases from J, with 13 bases in between. As DNA, the CDR3 is TGTGCCAGTAAGGCAGCGGGTAGTAGCAATCAGCCCCAGCATTTT. The encoded protein is CASKAAGSSNQPQHF.

The chain is built from TRBV11-3 and TRBJ1-1; possibly TRBD1 for D (5 bases). The germline V and J ends were trimmed by 2 bases and 6 bases, with 16 bases remaining between them. CDR3 length: 15 amino acids. Per the germline V gene, CDR1 is SGHNT and CDR2 is YENEEA. CDR3 in DNA: TGTGCCAGCAGCTTATCGCGGGGGAGTGTCGCTGAAGCTTTCTTT. Translating gives CASSLSRGSVAEAFF.

This clone was detected a few times. This rearrangement joins TRBV14 to TRBJ1-6, with D possibly matching TRBD1 (5 bases). This CDR3 comprises 14 residues. The germline CDR1 and CDR2 sequences are SGHDN and FVKESK. V lost 0 bases and J 7 bases, leaving 7 bases between the germline ends. CDR3 sequence: CASSQEGQNSPLHF. The DNA of the CDR3 is TGTGCCAGCAGCCAAGAAGGACAAAATTCACCCCTCCACTTT. Based on the CDR3 plus reference TRBV14 and TRBJ1-6, the full variable domain is EAGVTQFPSHSVIEKGQTVTLRCDPISGHDNLYWYRRVMGKEIKFLLHFVKESKQDESGMPNNRFLAERTGGTYSTLKVQPAELEDSGVYFCASSQEGQNSPLHFGNGTRLTVT.

V is TRBV5-5 and J is TRBJ2-7, with TRBD1 matching 10 bases. The CDR3 is 14 amino acids. V shed 3 bases and J 5 bases; nucleotides not matched to a gene: 5. Germline V gene lookup returns CDR1 SGHKS and CDR2 YYEKEE (reference sequence). CDR3 nucleotide sequence: TGTGCCAGCAGCTGGGGGGACAGGGGCCACGAGCAGTACTTC. It translates to CASSWGDRGHEQYF.

The V gene is TRBV9, the J gene TRBJ2-5; the match to TRBD2 covers 10 bases. Losses at the gene ends were 0 bases for V and 1 base for J; bases not matched to a gene: 3. The CDR3 consists of 16 residues. Per germline, CDR1 SGDLS and CDR2 YYNGEE. The DNA of the CDR3 is TGTGCCAGCAGCGTAGGTCTAGCGGGGGCCCAAGAGACCCAGTACTTC. Its protein is CASSVGLAGAQETQYF. Complete variable domain (other parts from reference TRBV9 and TRBJ2-5): DSGVTQTPKHLITATGQRVTLRCSPRSGDLSVYWYQQSLDQGLQFLIQYYNGEERAKGNILERFSAQQFPDLHSELNLSSLELGDSALYFCASSVGLAGAQETQYFGPGTRLLVL.

The chain links TRBV7-9 to TRBJ2-6; 12 positions match TRBD2. The trim removed 1 base at V and 0 bases at J, leaving 4 bases unmatched. This CDR3 is 19 amino acids long. Germline lookup yields CDR1 SEHNR and CDR2 FQNEAQ (reference sequence). This chain's CDR3 is CASSLVLAGGPSGANVLTF. In DNA form, the CDR3 reads TGTGCCAGCAGCTTAGTACTAGCGGGAGGCCCCTCTGGGGCCAACGTCCTGACTTTC.

A single count supports this clone. The chain employs TRBV7-8 and TRBJ1-5, with D tentatively TRBD1 (5 bases). The CDR3 covers 15 residues. V was trimmed by 1 base and J by 5 bases, leaving 12 bases between them. The V gene's germline CDR1 is SGHVS and CDR2 FQNEAQ. Here the CDR3 reads CASSLGAGSHQPQHF. The CDR3, as DNA: TGTGCCAGCAGCTTAGGGGCAGGGTCCCATCAGCCCCAGCATTTT. The variable domain in full, with the rest retrieved from reference TRBV7-8 and TRBJ1-5, is GAGVSQSPRYKVAKRGQDVALRCDPISGHVSLFWYQQALGQGPEFLTYFQNEAQLDKSGLPSDRFFAERPEGSVSTLKIQRTQQEDSAVYLCASSLGAGSHQPQHFGDGTRLSIL.

The chain employs TRBV27 and TRBJ2-3; 9 bases are a match to TRBD2. Trimming removed 5 bases from V and 5 bases from J; junction bases left unmatched: 5. The germline CDR1 and CDR2 sequences are MNHEY and SMNVEV (reference sequence). This CDR3 region has 14 residues. CDR3 bases: TGTGCCAGCAGTGGCGGGAGGGCCGGAGATACGCAGTATTTT. It encodes CASSGGRAGDTQYF.